Below are 24 T cell receptor beta chains sequenced from a single sample in a study of somatic mutations in cytotoxic T cells in rheumatoid arthritis. Sequencing used immunoSEQ multiplex PCR; TCRdb keeps in-frame clones, though not all of them. This sample has 11,000 or so clones, with 70% to 80% found just once. Sequenced material: CD8+ T cells sorted from blood. The receptors were sampled from a man aged 65-85 years in good health.

This clone came up a few times. In the same sample, other DNA sequences code for this CDR3. The rearrangement links TRBV27 to TRBJ2-7; 10 bases align to TRBD1. The V segment lost 5 bases and the J segment 4 bases; nucleotides outside the gene matches: 5. This CDR3 spans 14 amino acids. Germline loops: CDR1 MNHEY, CDR2 SMNVEV (reference sequence). CDR3 sequence: CASSPRDRGYEQYF. CDR3 in DNA: TGTGCCAGCAGTCCTCGGGACAGGGGTTACGAGCAGTACTTC.

This chain connects TRBV19 to TRBJ2-7; 12 bases agree with TRBD2. The junction had 4 bases not matched to a gene; V was cut back by 3 bases and J by 4 bases. Germline CDR1 is LNHDA and CDR2 is SQIVND (reference sequence). The CDR3 totals 15 residues. CDR3 nucleotide sequence: TGTGCCAGTAGTATTACTAGCGGGGGGAATTACGAGCAGTACTTC. Translating it yields CASSITSGGNYEQYF.

The rearrangement joins TRBV29-1 to TRBJ2-7; D gene uncertain. Trimming shortened V by 3 bases and J by 0 bases, and 9 bases separated the two germline ends. Germline V CDR1 and CDR2: SQVTM, ANQGSEA. This CDR3 contains 13 residues. In nucleotides, the CDR3 is TGCAGCGTTGATACAGACCACTCCTACGAGCAGTACTTC. Translation: CSVDTDHSYEQYF.

V and J are TRBV19 and TRBJ2-5; TRBD2 matches 7 bases. After removal of 3 bases from V and 2 bases from J, the junction contained 6 bases not matched to a gene. This CDR3 region has 15 residues. Germline CDR1 is LNHDA and CDR2 is SQIVND (reference sequence). The DNA for the CDR3 is TGTGCCAGTAGTATTTGGGGGGGTCTTCAAGAGACCCAGTACTTC. It is translated as CASSIWGGLQETQYF.

The chain joins TRBV6-4 to TRBJ2-2; the match to TRBD2 covers 8 bases. Germline CDR1 is MRHNA and CDR2 is SNTAGT. CDR3 size: 15 residues. J gave up 5 bases and V 5 bases, and 7 bases lay outside the gene matches. CDR3 bases: TGTGCCAGCAGTTCAAGCGGGGGTGGTACCGGGGAGCTGTTTTTT. Amino acid sequence: CASSSSGGGTGELFF.

The rearrangement links TRBV9 to TRBJ1-5, with D perhaps matching TRBD1 (6 bases). This CDR3 is 13 amino acids long. V was pared by 3 bases and J by 9 bases, with 13 bases between. The V gene's germline CDR1 is SGDLS and CDR2 YYNGEE. The CDR3 spells CASSEGGRGPQHF. CDR3 sequence (DNA): TGTGCCAGCAGCGAGGGGGGAAGGGGGCCCCAGCATTTT.

The rearrangement uses TRBV6-5 and TRBJ2-7, with a weak D call TRBD1 (5 bases). Germline V gene lookup returns CDR1 MNHEY and CDR2 SVGAGI. CDR3 size: 13 residues. Deletions cut 3 bases from V and 1 base from J, with 7 bases between. This CDR3 reads CASSYTGSYEQYF. As DNA, the CDR3 is TGTGCCAGCAGTTATACAGGTTCCTACGAGCAGTACTTC.

V usage is TRBV19 and J usage is TRBJ2-3; perhaps TRBD2 as D (6 bases). V lost 3 bases and J 6 bases, leaving 13 bases between the germline ends. The CDR3 has 14 residues. Germline CDR1 reads LNHDA; CDR2 reads SQIVND (reference sequence). The chain's CDR3 is CASSIPDRGDTQYF. The CDR3, as DNA: TGTGCCAGTAGTATCCCCGACCGGGGGGATACGCAGTATTTT.

The chain is built from TRBV5-6 and TRBJ2-7, with 7 bases aligning to TRBD2. The CDR3 sequence is 12 residues long. CDR1 and CDR2 from the germline V gene are SGHDT and YYEEEE. The junction had 1 base not matched to a gene; V was cut back by 3 bases and J by 4 bases. The DNA for the CDR3 is TGTGCCAGCAGCTCCGGGGGGTACGAGCAGTACTTC. The encoded protein is CASSSGGYEQYF.

The J gene is TRBJ2-6, the V gene TRBV9, with D uncertain. V lost 3 bases and J lost 4, with 11 bases in between. Per germline, CDR1 SGDLS and CDR2 YYNGEE. The CDR3 spans 15 residues. The CDR3, as DNA: TGTGCCAGCAGCGATGTGTTGGGAGGGGCCAACGTCCTGACTTTC. This encodes CASSDVLGGANVLTF.

For the CDR3, the DNA is TGTGCCAGTAGGACAGGGATGAACACTGAAGCTTTCTTT. It is translated as CASRTGMNTEAFF. This rearrangement joins TRBV19 to TRBJ1-1; 7 positions match TRBD1. CDR3 length: 13 amino acids. Germline V gene lookup returns CDR1 LNHDA and CDR2 SQIVND (reference sequence). V lost 6 bases to trimming and J lost 0 bases; unmatched junction nucleotides: 1.

The chain uses TRBV6-5 and TRBJ2-7, with a weak D call TRBD2 (6 bases). V was shortened by 6 bases and J by 3 bases, with 12 bases between the two germline ends. The CDR3 consists of 13 residues. The germline V gene encodes CDR1 MNHEY and CDR2 SVGAGI. The chain's CDR3 is CASSPGLGYEQYF. The CDR3 DNA is TGTGCCAGCAGCCCGGGACTGGGCTACGAGCAGTACTTC.

This chain connects TRBV5-1 to TRBJ2-3; D is unclear. CDR3 size: 12 residues. Trimming took 4 bases from V and 2 from J, leaving 5 bases between them. Germline V gene data show CDR1 as SGHRS and CDR2 as YFSETQ. The CDR3 sequence: CASSLNTDTQYF. The CDR3 DNA reads TGCGCCAGCAGCCTCAACACAGATACGCAGTATTTT.

In this sample, this clone turned up once. This chain links TRBV28 with TRBJ2-7; 10 positions agree with TRBD2. V trimming: 4 bases; J trimming: 2 bases; junction bases outside the gene matches: 5. Germline CDR1 MDHEN, CDR2 SYDVKM. This CDR3 region has 15 residues. CDR3 sequence reads: CASSSPLAGTYEQYF. The CDR3 coding sequence is TGTGCCAGCAGTTCCCCACTAGCGGGGACCTACGAGCAGTACTTC.

The V call is TRBV7-2, the J call TRBJ2-7; unclear D gene. Germline assignment: CDR1 SGHTA and CDR2 FQGNSA. V shed 1 base and J shed 5 bases, with 9 bases lying between them. The CDR3 runs to 13 residues. CDR3 DNA: TGTGCCAGCAGCTTAGGGTCGGGCCACGAGCAGTACTTC. Its translation: CASSLGSGHEQYF.

The chain uses TRBV27 and TRBJ2-1; 14 bases match TRBD2. The CDR3 totals 17 residues. J lost 9 bases, V lost 3 bases, and 10 bases had no gene match. Germline V gene sequence: CDR1 MNHEY, CDR2 SMNVEV (reference sequence). The DNA for the CDR3 is TGTGCCAGCAGTTTCCCGACTAGCGGGAGGGCCGGGGGTGAGCAGTTCTTC. This translates into CASSFPTSGRAGGEQFF.

The genes are TRBV29-1 and TRBJ1-4; D unclear. The V gene lost 7 bases and the J gene lost 0 bases, with 9 bases spanning the gap. Per the germline V gene, CDR1 is SQVTM and CDR2 is ANQGSEA. The CDR3 sequence is 13 residues long. The chain's CDR3 is CSAEAATNEKLFF. The CDR3 region has the DNA TGCAGCGCCGAAGCGGCAACTAATGAAAAACTGTTTTTT.

This clone was seen more than once but under ten times. The CDR3 protein is CASSLVEGVGEQYF. The CDR3 region has the DNA TGTGCCAGCAGCTTAGTTGAGGGAGTGGGCGAGCAGTACTTC. The chain employs TRBV11-2 and TRBJ2-7, with D possibly TRBD2 on 5 matching bases. Germline lookup yields CDR1 SGHAT and CDR2 FQNNGV. The CDR3 contains 14 residues. V lost 1 base to trimming and J lost 6 bases, with 13 bases between them.

This clone was counted only a few times. The chain carries TRBV19 and TRBJ1-1; D is possibly TRBD1 (5 bases). Germline V gene data show CDR1 as LNHDA and CDR2 as SQIVND (reference sequence). Trimming shortened V by 3 bases and J by 1 base, and 9 bases separated the two germline ends. The CDR3 is 14 residues long. The CDR3 protein is CASSMGQGNTEAFF. As DNA, the CDR3 is TGTGCCAGTAGTATGGGGCAGGGGAACACTGAAGCTTTCTTT.

The genes are TRBV16 and TRBJ2-3; TRBD2 agrees at 7 bases. CDR1 KGHSY and CDR2 FQNENV come from the germline V gene. The CDR3 sequence is 15 residues long. After removal of 3 bases from V and 3 bases from J, the junction contained 6 bases not matched to a gene. CDR3 nucleotide sequence: TGTGCCAGCAGCCATATGACTAGCAAAACAGATACGCAGTATTTT. It codes for CASSHMTSKTDTQYF.

V gene TRBV9 combines with J gene TRBJ1-1; maybe TRBD1 (5 bases). This CDR3 spans 14 amino acids. Germline V gives CDR1 SGDLS, CDR2 YYNGEE. V was shortened by 4 bases and J by 4 bases, with 14 bases between the two germline ends. CDR3 in amino acids: CASSPPPGATEAFF. The CDR3, as DNA: TGTGCCAGCAGCCCCCCCCCTGGGGCCACTGAAGCTTTCTTT. Based on the CDR3 plus reference TRBV9 and TRBJ1-1, the full variable domain is DSGVTQTPKHLITATGQRVTLRCSPRSGDLSVYWYQQSLDQGLQFLIQYYNGEERAKGNILERFSAQQFPDLHSELNLSSLELGDSALYFCASSPPPGATEAFFGQGTRLTVV.

The rearrangement joins TRBV28 to TRBJ1-1; D is uncertain. This CDR3 is built from 12 residues. Trimming took 4 bases from V and 3 from J, leaving 6 bases between them. Germline V gene sequence: CDR1 MDHEN, CDR2 SYDVKM. The CDR3 is CASSSDYTEAFF. CDR3 DNA: TGTGCCAGCAGTTCGGATTACACTGAAGCTTTCTTT.

The chain links TRBV19 to TRBJ1-5, with D uncertain. Germline assignment: CDR1 LNHDA and CDR2 SQIVND (reference sequence). Trimming took off 1 base at V and 2 bases at J, with 12 bases between the two ends. CDR3 size: 16 residues. This CDR3 reads CASSIGVSVGNQPQHF. The CDR3 DNA sequence: TGTGCCAGTAGTATAGGAGTAAGCGTGGGCAATCAGCCCCAGCATTTT.

The genes are TRBV9 and TRBJ2-3; D might be TRBD1 or TRBD2, each matching 6 bases. The V gene's germline CDR1 is SGDLS and CDR2 YYNGEE. Trimming took 4 bases from V and 2 from J, leaving 11 bases between them. This CDR3 spans 14 amino acids. DNA of the CDR3: TGTGCCAGCAGCAAGGAGGGGGTCACAGATACGCAGTATTTT. As protein: CASSKEGVTDTQYF.